The 8 T cell receptor beta chains presented below share a single source sample, sequenced in a study of cytomegalovirus exposure and HLA in healthy donors. Amplification used 60 Vbeta primers and 13 Jbeta primers. Assay: immunoSEQ multiplex PCR; the TCRdb copy retains only in-frame clones and omits some. The sample consists of 120,000 to 150,000 clones, about 79% of them appearing once. Sequences were obtained from PBMCs. These receptors all come from a male donor in good health and CMV-seronegative.

This chain connects TRBV14 to TRBJ1-2, with 7 positions matching TRBD1. V lost 4 bases, J lost 2 bases, and 1 base stayed unmatched. CDR1 is SGHDN and CDR2 is FVKESK in the germline V gene. The CDR3 is made up of 13 amino acids. CDR3 DNA sequence: TGTGCCAGCAGCCCGGGACAGAACTATGGCTACACCTTC. Amino acid sequence: CASSPGQNYGYTF.

This chain connects TRBV5-8 to TRBJ2-5, with 8 bases matching TRBD2. Germline CDR1 SGHTS, CDR2 YDEGEE. The CDR3 extends over 18 amino acids. Trimming took 2 bases from V and 1 from J; bases not matched to a gene: 13. CDR3 loop: CASSFWASGPSSQETQYF. The CDR3 DNA sequence: TGTGCCAGCAGCTTTTGGGCTAGCGGGCCGTCTTCCCAAGAGACCCAGTACTTC.

The J gene is TRBJ1-5, the V gene TRBV27, with 8 bases fitting TRBD1. V was clipped by 5 bases and J by 4 bases; unmatched bases: 10. CDR3 size: 16 residues. Germline V gene lookup returns CDR1 MNHEY and CDR2 SMNVEV (reference sequence). CDR3 coding DNA: TGTGCCAGCAGTCCTATGAACAGGGGGACAAATCAGCCCCAGCATTTT. Translating gives CASSPMNRGTNQPQHF.

This chain connects TRBV18 to TRBJ2-5; 10 bases match TRBD2. CDR3 length: 17 residues. V gave up 0 bases and J gave up 4 bases; unmatched junction bases: 8. Germline loops: CDR1 KGHSH, CDR2 LQKENI. CDR3 amino acids: CASSPPIGLAATETQYF. The CDR3 region has the DNA TGTGCCAGCTCACCACCGATAGGACTAGCGGCGACAGAGACCCAGTACTTC.

The chain employs TRBV6-4 and TRBJ2-1; no clear D gene. Trimming left V 0 bases short and J 7 bases short, with 7 bases between. The CDR3 has 13 amino acids. Germline assignment: CDR1 MRHNA and CDR2 SNTAGT. CDR3 protein: CASSDSAENEQFF. For the CDR3, the DNA is TGTGCCAGCAGTGACTCGGCAGAAAATGAGCAGTTCTTC.

The chain uses TRBV6-1 and TRBJ1-5; the D gene is possibly TRBD1 (6 bases). The CDR3 runs 14 residues. The germline V gene has CDR1 MNHNS and CDR2 SASEGT. With 6 bases removed from V and 7 bases from J, the gap between germline ends came to 16 bases. As DNA, the CDR3 is TGTGCCAGCAGGTTTACAGGGCCGGGACAGCCCCAGCATTTT. This translates into CASRFTGPGQPQHF.

In its sample, this clone was seen a few times. J is TRBJ2-7 and V is TRBV19, with 8 bases identical to TRBD2. V lost 7 bases and J lost 0; bases outside the gene matches: 8. Per the germline V gene, CDR1 is LNHDA and CDR2 is SQIVND (reference sequence). The CDR3 is made up of 15 amino acids. CDR3 DNA: TGTGCCAGTAAGAGGAGCGGGGGAGCCTCCTACGAGCAGTACTTC. Translated, it gives CASKRSGGASYEQYF.

This chain uses TRBV5-8 with TRBJ1-5; possibly TRBD1 for D (6 bases). The CDR3 has 15 residues. V lost 4 bases to trimming and J lost 2 bases, with 13 bases between them. CDR1 SGHTS and CDR2 YDEGEE come from the germline V gene. This CDR3 reads CASSGGADGNQPQHF. CDR3 DNA sequence: TGTGCCAGCAGCGGGGGGGCTGATGGCAATCAGCCCCAGCATTTT.